Below are 30 T cell receptor beta chains sequenced from a single sample in a study of cytomegalovirus exposure and HLA in healthy donors (dated by TCRdb to about 2017). Receptor libraries were prepared by the immunoSEQ multiplex PCR assay. The multiplex PCR relied on a mix of 60 forward primers for TCR Vbeta segments and 13 reverse primers for TCR Jbeta segments. TCRdb re-hosts the immuneACCESS table, in-frame sequences only. Its copies lack some clones; in the studies checked, an unresolved V gene accounts for under half of them, and the cause for the rest is not known. The sample includes over 150,000 clones, with roughly 77% observed a single time. The leading ten clones occupy approximately 2.4% of the sample. Sequencing was performed on PBMCs. Receptor source: a woman aged 40 to 50 in good health and CMV-seropositive.

The J gene is TRBJ1-4, the V gene TRBV30; perhaps TRBD1 as D (6 bases). Trimming left V 4 bases short and J 3 bases short, with 12 bases between. CDR1 and CDR2 (germline): GTSNPN, SVGIG (reference sequence). The CDR3 runs to 14 residues. The CDR3 DNA reads as TGTGCCTGGAATCGGGGGGCGGCTAATGAAAAACTGTTTTTT. It encodes CAWNRGAANEKLFF.

The rearrangement joins TRBV11-3 to TRBJ2-1, with 13 bases fitting TRBD2. The CDR3 loop spans 14 amino acids. The germline gives CDR1 SGHNT, CDR2 YENEEA. Germline trimming cut 10 bases from V and 7 bases from J; bases unmatched to any gene: 7. The DNA of the CDR3 is TGTGCCACCGAGGAGGGACTAGCGGGAAATGAGCAGTTCTTC. Encoded protein: CATEEGLAGNEQFF.

The rearrangement links TRBV5-6 to TRBJ1-6; D ambiguous. V was pared by 1 base and J by 2 bases, with 10 bases between. Germline V gene lookup returns CDR1 SGHDT and CDR2 YYEEEE. This CDR3 contains 16 residues. The CDR3 bases are TGTGCCAGCAGCTTGTACGGGGAGGCCTATAATTCACCCCTCCACTTT. Translation: CASSLYGEAYNSPLHF.

In its sample, this clone was seen a few times. V is TRBV6-6 and J is TRBJ1-2; a possible D gene is TRBD1 (6 bases). From germline, CDR1 is MNHNY and CDR2 SVGAGI (reference sequence). Deletions cut 5 bases from V and 5 bases from J, with 15 bases between. The CDR3 consists of 14 residues. Written as DNA, the CDR3 is TGTGCCAGCAGTATACAGGGTTACCTTTATGGCTACACCTTC. Translation gives CASSIQGYLYGYTF.

The V and J genes are TRBV9 and TRBJ2-5; D may be TRBD2 (5 bases). V was cut by 4 bases and J by 2 bases, with 15 bases left in between. Germline lookup yields CDR1 SGDLS and CDR2 YYNGEE. This CDR3 comprises 15 residues. The CDR3 nucleotides read TGTGCCAGCAGCAAACTAGGCTCGAAACAAGAGACCCAGTACTTC. Translating it yields CASSKLGSKQETQYF.

This rearrangement joins TRBV2 to TRBJ2-2; D gene unclear. This CDR3 is built from 17 residues. The V gene's germline CDR1 is SNHLY and CDR2 FYNNEI. V was shortened by 6 bases and J by 2 bases, with 19 bases between the two germline ends. CDR3 sequence reads: CASSVETYLFNTGELFF. For the CDR3, the DNA is TGTGCCAGCAGCGTAGAAACTTACCTGTTTAACACCGGGGAGCTGTTTTTT.

CDR3 coding DNA: TGTGCCAGTAGTACGGACAGGGGGCATCATTCACCCCTCCACTTT. This sequence encodes CASSTDRGHHSPLHF. This chain links TRBV19 with TRBJ1-6; 11 bases agree with TRBD1. The germline V gene encodes CDR1 LNHDA and CDR2 SQIVND (reference sequence). The CDR3 runs 15 residues. The ends lost 4 bases at V and 8 bases at J; junction bases unmatched: 4.

This chain joins TRBV6-5 and TRBJ2-2, with D maybe TRBD2 (7 bases). Germline CDR1 and CDR2: MNHEY and SVGAGI. Deletions cut 4 bases from V and 7 bases from J, with 16 bases between. There are 15 residues in the CDR3. The CDR3 bases are TGTGCCAGCAGTTCCCAGGGGAGGGGGAACGGGGAGCTGTTTTTT. Protein: CASSSQGRGNGELFF.

The chain uses TRBV9 and TRBJ2-7, with 8 positions matching TRBD1. The CDR3 runs to 15 residues. Germline values: CDR1 SGDLS, CDR2 YYNGEE. The V gene end was trimmed by 3 bases and the J gene end by 1 base; junction bases not matched to a gene: 6. This CDR3 reads CASSAGTGVSYEQYF. For the CDR3, the DNA is TGTGCCAGCAGCGCCGGGACAGGAGTTTCCTACGAGCAGTACTTC.

The chain is built from TRBV6-5 and TRBJ2-1; 8 bases match TRBD2. Trimming at V came to 0 bases and at J to 7 bases, leaving 5 bases not matched to a gene. The germline V gene encodes CDR1 MNHEY and CDR2 SVGAGI. This CDR3 comprises 15 residues. The CDR3 protein is CASSYSAGVGNEQFF. The CDR3 DNA is TGTGCCAGCAGTTACTCAGCGGGAGTAGGGAATGAGCAGTTCTTC.

This chain connects TRBV6-6 to TRBJ2-7, with TRBD1 identical over 8 bases. The germline V gene has CDR1 MNHNY and CDR2 SVGAGI (reference sequence). This CDR3 comprises 14 residues. J gave up 5 bases and V 7 bases, and 10 bases lay outside the gene matches. The CDR3 coding sequence is TGTGCCAGCACCCCGACAGGGGCCCACGACGAGCAGTACTTC. Amino acids: CASTPTGAHDEQYF.

This chain joins TRBV29-1 and TRBJ2-1; D perhaps matches TRBD1 (6 bases). The CDR3 has 13 residues. Per the germline V gene, CDR1 is SQVTM and CDR2 is ANQGSEA. With 8 bases removed from V and 5 bases from J, the gap between germline ends came to 16 bases. The CDR3 spells CSSRKDSNNEQFF. For the CDR3, the DNA is TGCAGCTCACGAAAGGACAGTAACAATGAGCAGTTCTTC.

This clone has a handful of counts. This likely reflects a read error, since a far larger clone is one base away. This chain uses TRBV7-9 with TRBJ1-2, with D unclear. V was shortened by 4 bases and J by 9 bases, with 12 bases between the two germline ends. Germline lookup yields CDR1 SEHNR and CDR2 FQNEAQ (reference sequence). The CDR3 has 12 amino acids. CDR3 sequence (DNA): TGTGCCAGCAGCTCCGACATATCCCGCTACACCTTC. Its protein product is CASSSDISRYTF.

The rearrangement joins TRBV7-2 to TRBJ2-7; D might be TRBD2 (6 bases). The V end lost 3 bases, the J end lost 4 bases, and 13 bases lay between the germline ends. Germline V gene sequence: CDR1 SGHTA, CDR2 FQGNSA. The CDR3 contains 14 residues. CDR3 nucleotide sequence: TGTGCCAGCAGCTTCCGGGGGACCTTATACGAGCAGTACTTC. Protein product: CASSFRGTLYEQYF.

This chain links TRBV5-1 with TRBJ2-5, with 8 bases matching TRBD1. Germline V gives CDR1 SGHRS, CDR2 YFSETQ. The junction had 3 bases not matched to a gene; V was cut back by 3 bases and J by 2 bases. This CDR3 has 14 residues. CDR3 nucleotide sequence: TGCGCCAGCAGCTACTACAGGGGGCAAGAGACCCAGTACTTC. It specifies CASSYYRGQETQYF.

The chain is built from TRBV6-6 and TRBJ2-1; 7 bases map to TRBD2. CDR3 size: 14 residues. Losses at the gene ends were 6 bases for V and 9 bases for J; bases not matched to a gene: 11. Per the germline V gene, CDR1 is MNHNY and CDR2 is SVGAGI (reference sequence). CDR3 amino acids: CASSPRLAEGEQFF. The CDR3 nucleotides read TGTGCCAGCAGCCCCCGACTAGCAGAGGGTGAGCAGTTCTTC.

The rearrangement links TRBV6-5 to TRBJ1-2; TRBD1 matches at 7 bases. J lost 7 bases, V lost 2 bases, and 10 bases had no gene match. Germline V gene lookup returns CDR1 MNHEY and CDR2 SVGAGI. The CDR3 loop spans 15 amino acids. This CDR3 is CASSYREGALSGYTF. In DNA form, the CDR3 reads TGTGCCAGCAGTTACCGCGAGGGGGCCCTCTCTGGCTACACCTTC.

This clone was detected only once. The rearrangement links TRBV29-1 to TRBJ1-1, with D possibly TRBD1 on 5 matching bases. V lost 0 bases, J lost 6 bases, and 8 bases lay in between. CDR3 length: 12 amino acids. From germline, CDR1 is SQVTM and CDR2 ANQGSEA. In DNA form, the CDR3 reads TGCAGCGTTGAAGAGGGAGGGGCTGAAGCTTTCTTT. This translates into CSVEEGGAEAFF.

The gene calls are TRBV5-1 and TRBJ1-1; maybe TRBD1 (6 bases). CDR1 is SGHRS, CDR2 YFSETQ, per germline. The CDR3 is 17 amino acids. Trimming shortened V by 1 base and J by 0 bases, and 16 bases separated the two germline ends. The DNA of the CDR3 is TGCGCCAGCAGCTTGCCCGGGACACAGACCTTGAACACTGAAGCTTTCTTT. Protein: CASSLPGTQTLNTEAFF.

This clone has only one observation. The gene calls are TRBV5-1 and TRBJ2-7, with a tentative D call TRBD2 (5 bases). V was cut by 1 base and J by 2 bases, with 13 bases left in between. The CDR3 is 15 residues long. CDR1 and CDR2 from the germline V gene are SGHRS and YFSETQ. The CDR3 region has the DNA TGCGCCAGCAGCTTGAATCCGGGGTGGACCTACGAGCAGTACTTC. Translated, it gives CASSLNPGWTYEQYF.

The chain uses TRBV9 and TRBJ1-4; TRBD1 is a possible D gene (5 bases). Germline-derived CDR1 and CDR2 are SGDLS and YYNGEE. The CDR3 spans 16 residues. With 0 bases removed from V and 4 bases from J, the gap between germline ends came to 13 bases. CDR3 amino acids: CASSVGPRVGNEKLFF. The CDR3 DNA follows: TGTGCCAGCAGCGTAGGGCCCAGGGTGGGTAATGAAAAACTGTTTTTT. Full variable domain (missing parts from reference TRBV9 and TRBJ1-4): DSGVTQTPKHLITATGQRVTLRCSPRSGDLSVYWYQQSLDQGLQFLIQYYNGEERAKGNILERFSAQQFPDLHSELNLSSLELGDSALYFCASSVGPRVGNEKLFFGSGTQLSVL.

The chain carries TRBV5-6 and TRBJ1-1, with D maybe TRBD1 (5 bases). Germline V gives CDR1 SGHDT, CDR2 YYEEEE. The CDR3 is 16 amino acids. Trimming cost V 2 bases and J 0 bases, with 14 bases left between them. CDR3 sequence reads: CASSLPGGRLNTEAFF. CDR3 nucleotide sequence: TGTGCCAGCAGCTTACCGGGGGGAAGACTGAACACTGAAGCTTTCTTT.

This chain uses TRBV7-9 with TRBJ1-5; 9 nucleotides match TRBD1. Looked up from germline, CDR1 is SEHNR and CDR2 is FQNEAQ (reference sequence). J was trimmed by 4 bases and V by 5 bases; bases with no gene match: 6. The CDR3 sequence is 15 residues long. CDR3 region: CASSPGTGINQPQHF. As DNA, the CDR3 is TGTGCCAGCAGCCCAGGGACAGGGATTAATCAGCCCCAGCATTTT. Filled out from reference TRBV7-9 and TRBJ1-5, the complete variable domain reads DTGVSQNPRHKITKRGQNVTFRCDPISEHNRLYWYRQTLGQGPEFLTYFQNEAQLEKSRLLSDRFSAERPKGSFSTLEIQRTEQGDSAMYLCASSPGTGINQPQHFGDGTRLSIL.

The chain recombines TRBV9 with TRBJ2-7, with 9 bases lining up with TRBD1. V shed 4 bases, J shed 5 bases, and the junction held 7 bases outside the gene matches. Germline CDR1 SGDLS, CDR2 YYNGEE. This CDR3 spans 14 amino acids. The CDR3 reads CASSPGQGSNEQYF. The CDR3 DNA is TGTGCCAGCAGCCCCGGACAGGGGTCCAACGAGCAGTACTTC.

In the case of this clone: This CDR3 is also generated by other DNA sequences in the sample. The chain links TRBV5-4 to TRBJ2-7, with TRBD1 matching 8 bases. V gave up 4 bases and J gave up 1 base; unmatched junction bases: 4. Germline lookup yields CDR1 SGHNT and CDR2 YYREEE (reference sequence). The CDR3 contains 14 residues. CDR3: CASSLQGASYEQYF. As DNA, the CDR3 is TGTGCCAGCAGCCTCCAGGGGGCTTCCTACGAGCAGTACTTC.

The V and J genes are TRBV6-5 and TRBJ2-5; TRBD1 is a possible D gene (6 bases). The germline CDR1 and CDR2 sequences are MNHEY and SVGAGI. The CDR3 spans 14 residues. Trimming shortened V by 3 bases and J by 1 base, and 9 bases separated the two germline ends. For the CDR3, the DNA is TGTGCCAGCAGTTATGTCAGGGGCCAAGAGACCCAGTACTTC. Encoded protein: CASSYVRGQETQYF.

The rearrangement uses TRBV9 and TRBJ1-1; D gene unclear. Germline loops: CDR1 SGDLS, CDR2 YYNGEE. V lost 3 bases and J 2 bases, leaving 11 bases between the germline ends. The CDR3 spans 14 residues. CDR3: CASSAFHSNTEAFF. DNA for the CDR3: TGTGCCAGCAGCGCCTTCCACAGCAACACTGAAGCTTTCTTT.

This clone is a singleton in its sample. The V and J genes are TRBV19 and TRBJ1-4; D gene unclear. The CDR3 has 12 residues. CDR1 and CDR2 from the germline V gene are LNHDA and SQIVND (reference sequence). V was pared by 5 bases and J by 8 bases, with 9 bases between. The CDR3 here is CASSPKSEKLFF. The CDR3 DNA follows: TGTGCCAGTAGTCCTAAGAGCGAAAAACTGTTTTTT.

This CDR3 reads CASRVDSINQPQHF. CDR3 DNA: TGTGCCAGCAGGGTAGACAGTATCAATCAGCCCCAGCATTTT. The chain links TRBV2 to TRBJ1-5; D is perhaps TRBD1 (5 bases). This CDR3 has 14 residues. Trimming took 6 bases from V and 3 from J, leaving 12 bases between them. The V gene's germline CDR1 is SNHLY and CDR2 FYNNEI. The full variable domain, completed using reference TRBV2 and TRBJ1-5, is EPEVTQTPSHQVTQMGQEVILRCVPISNHLYFYWYRQILGQKVEFLVSFYNNEISEKSEIFDDQFSVERPDGSNFTLKIRSTKLEDSAMYFCASRVDSINQPQHFGDGTRLSIL.

The V call is TRBV18, the J call TRBJ2-5; tentative D call: TRBD2 (7 bases). The germline V gene has CDR1 KGHSH and CDR2 LQKENI. The CDR3 is 15 amino acids. V lost 0 bases and J 3 bases, leaving 11 bases between the germline ends. The CDR3 bases are TGTGCCAGCTCACCACCGGGGGGGCGAAAAGAGACCCAGTACTTC. Translation: CASSPPGGRKETQYF.